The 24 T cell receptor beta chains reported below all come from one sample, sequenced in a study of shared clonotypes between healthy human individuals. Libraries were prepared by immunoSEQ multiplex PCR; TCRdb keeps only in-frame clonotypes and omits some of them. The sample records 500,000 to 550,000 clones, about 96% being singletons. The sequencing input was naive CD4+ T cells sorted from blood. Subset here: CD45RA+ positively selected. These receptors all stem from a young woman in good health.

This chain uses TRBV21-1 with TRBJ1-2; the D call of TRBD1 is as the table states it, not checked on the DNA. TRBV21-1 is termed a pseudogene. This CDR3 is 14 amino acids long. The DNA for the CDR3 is TGTGCCAGCAGCAAGGCAGGGGGCCCCTATGGCTACACCTTC. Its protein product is CASSKAGGPYGYTF.

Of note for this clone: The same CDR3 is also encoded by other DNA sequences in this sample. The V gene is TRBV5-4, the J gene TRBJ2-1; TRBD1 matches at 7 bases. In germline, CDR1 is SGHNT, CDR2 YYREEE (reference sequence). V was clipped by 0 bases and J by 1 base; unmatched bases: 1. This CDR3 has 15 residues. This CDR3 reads CASSLDRGSYNEQFF. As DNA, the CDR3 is TGTGCCAGCAGCTTGGACAGGGGTTCCTACAATGAGCAGTTCTTC.

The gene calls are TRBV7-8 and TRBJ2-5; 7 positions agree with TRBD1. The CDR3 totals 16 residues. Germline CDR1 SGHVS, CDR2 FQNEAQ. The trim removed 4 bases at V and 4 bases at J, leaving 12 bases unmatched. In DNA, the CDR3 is TGTGCCAGCAGCTCTGTTAAGGGGGCAGCAGGAGAGACCCAGTACTTC. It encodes CASSSVKGAAGETQYF.

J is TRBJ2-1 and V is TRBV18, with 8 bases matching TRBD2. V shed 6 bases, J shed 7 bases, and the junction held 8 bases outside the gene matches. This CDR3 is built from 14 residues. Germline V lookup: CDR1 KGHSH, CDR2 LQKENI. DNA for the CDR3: TGTGCCAGCTCTTCGGGGGGGGTTATGAATGAGCAGTTCTTC. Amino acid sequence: CASSSGGVMNEQFF.

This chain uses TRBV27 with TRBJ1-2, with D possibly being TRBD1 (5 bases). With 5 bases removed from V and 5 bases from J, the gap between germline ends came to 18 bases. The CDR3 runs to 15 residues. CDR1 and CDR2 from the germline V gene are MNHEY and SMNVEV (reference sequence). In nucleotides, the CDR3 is TGTGCCAGCAGTCCCAGCCGGGGGTGGGCATATGGCTACACCTTC. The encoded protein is CASSPSRGWAYGYTF.

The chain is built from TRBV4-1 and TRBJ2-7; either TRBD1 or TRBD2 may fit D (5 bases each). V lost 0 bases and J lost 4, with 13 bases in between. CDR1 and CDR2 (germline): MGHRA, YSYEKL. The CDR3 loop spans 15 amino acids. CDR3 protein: CASSQDGGRLYEQYF. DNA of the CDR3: TGCGCCAGCAGCCAAGATGGGGGTAGGCTATACGAGCAGTACTTC.

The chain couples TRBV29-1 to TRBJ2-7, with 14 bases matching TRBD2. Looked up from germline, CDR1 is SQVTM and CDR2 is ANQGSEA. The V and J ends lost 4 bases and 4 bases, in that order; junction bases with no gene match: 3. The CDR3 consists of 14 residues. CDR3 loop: CSVGLAGGRYEQYF. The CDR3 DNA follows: TGCAGCGTTGGACTAGCGGGAGGGAGGTACGAGCAGTACTTC.

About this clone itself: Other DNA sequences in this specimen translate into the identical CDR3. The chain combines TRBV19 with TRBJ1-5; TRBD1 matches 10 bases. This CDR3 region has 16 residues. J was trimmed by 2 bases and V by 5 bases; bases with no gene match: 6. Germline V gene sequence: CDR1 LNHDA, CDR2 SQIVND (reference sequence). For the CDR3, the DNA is TGTGCCAGTAGTTTAATGACAGGGGGCGGCAATCAGCCCCAGCATTTT. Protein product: CASSLMTGGGNQPQHF.

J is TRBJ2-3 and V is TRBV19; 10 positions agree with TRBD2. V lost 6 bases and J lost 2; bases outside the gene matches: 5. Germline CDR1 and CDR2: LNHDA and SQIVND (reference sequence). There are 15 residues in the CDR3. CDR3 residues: CASRLLAGDTDTQYF. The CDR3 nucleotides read TGTGCCAGTAGACTCCTAGCGGGGGACACAGATACGCAGTATTTT. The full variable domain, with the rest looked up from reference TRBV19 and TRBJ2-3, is DGGITQSPKYLFRKEGQNVTLSCEQNLNHDAMYWYRQDPGQGLRLIYYSQIVNDFQKGDIAEGYSVSREKKESFPLTVTSAQKNPTAFYLCASRLLAGDTDTQYFGPGTRLTVL.

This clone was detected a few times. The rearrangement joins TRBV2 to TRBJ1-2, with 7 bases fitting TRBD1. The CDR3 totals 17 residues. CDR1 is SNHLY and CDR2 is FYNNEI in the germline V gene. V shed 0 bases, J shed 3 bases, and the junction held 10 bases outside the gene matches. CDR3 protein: CASSEALVRGRDYGYTF. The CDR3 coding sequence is TGTGCCAGCAGTGAAGCCCTGGTGAGGGGGCGAGACTATGGCTACACCTTC.

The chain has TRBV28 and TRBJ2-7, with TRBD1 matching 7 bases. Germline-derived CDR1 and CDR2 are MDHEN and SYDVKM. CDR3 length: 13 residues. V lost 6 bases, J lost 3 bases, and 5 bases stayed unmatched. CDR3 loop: CASRRDSLYEQYF. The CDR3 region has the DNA TGTGCCAGCAGACGGGACAGCCTCTACGAGCAGTACTTC.

CDR3 in DNA: TGTGCCAGCAGCCGACTAGGGGCGTCAGGTGAAAAACTGTTTTTT. This translates into CASSRLGASGEKLFF. The rearrangement links TRBV7-9 to TRBJ1-4; weak D call: TRBD1 (5 bases). Germline CDR1 reads SEHNR; CDR2 reads FQNEAQ (reference sequence). V was shortened by 5 bases and J by 7 bases, with 17 bases between the two germline ends. This CDR3 has 15 residues.

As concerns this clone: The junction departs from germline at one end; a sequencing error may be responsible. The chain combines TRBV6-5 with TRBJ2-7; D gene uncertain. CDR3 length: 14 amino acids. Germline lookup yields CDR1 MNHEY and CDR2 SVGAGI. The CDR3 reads CASGYGSSSYEQYF. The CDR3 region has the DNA TGTGCCAGCGGTTATGGGTCTAGCTCCTACGAGCAGTACTTC.

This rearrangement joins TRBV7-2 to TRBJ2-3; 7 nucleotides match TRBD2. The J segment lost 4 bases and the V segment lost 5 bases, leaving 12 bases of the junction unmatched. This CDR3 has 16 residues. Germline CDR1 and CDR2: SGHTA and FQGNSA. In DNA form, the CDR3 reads TGTGCCAGCAGCAGACGGACTAGTGGAAGGCCAGATACGCAGTATTTT. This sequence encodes CASSRRTSGRPDTQYF.

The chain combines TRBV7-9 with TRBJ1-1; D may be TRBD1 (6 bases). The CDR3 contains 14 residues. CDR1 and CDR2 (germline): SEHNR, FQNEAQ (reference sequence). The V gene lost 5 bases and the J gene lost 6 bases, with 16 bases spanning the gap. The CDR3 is CASSGKTGFAEAFF. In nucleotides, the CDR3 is TGTGCCAGCAGCGGGAAGACAGGTTTCGCTGAAGCTTTCTTT.

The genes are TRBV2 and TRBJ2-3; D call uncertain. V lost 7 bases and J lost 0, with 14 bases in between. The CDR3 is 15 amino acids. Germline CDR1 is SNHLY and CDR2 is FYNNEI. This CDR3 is CASNVFGVSTDTQYF. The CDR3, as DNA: TGTGCCAGCAATGTGTTTGGGGTTAGCACAGATACGCAGTATTTT.

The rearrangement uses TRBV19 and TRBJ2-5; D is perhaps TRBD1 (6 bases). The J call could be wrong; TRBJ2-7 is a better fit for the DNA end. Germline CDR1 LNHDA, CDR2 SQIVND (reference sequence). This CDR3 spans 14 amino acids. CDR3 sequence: CASSITGTSYEQYF. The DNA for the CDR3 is TGTGCCAGTAGTATTACAGGGACCTCCTACGAGCAGTACTTC.

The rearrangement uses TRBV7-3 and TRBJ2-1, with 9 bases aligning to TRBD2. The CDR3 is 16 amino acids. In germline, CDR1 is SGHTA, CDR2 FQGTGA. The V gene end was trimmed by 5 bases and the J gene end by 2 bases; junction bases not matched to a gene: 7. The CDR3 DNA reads TGTGCCAGCAGCATCCGAGCGGGAGGCCCCTACAATGAGCAGTTCTTC. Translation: CASSIRAGGPYNEQFF.

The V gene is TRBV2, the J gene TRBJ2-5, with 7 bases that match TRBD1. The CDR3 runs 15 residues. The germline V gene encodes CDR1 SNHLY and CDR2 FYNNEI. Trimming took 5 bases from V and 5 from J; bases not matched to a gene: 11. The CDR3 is CASSPGTANWETQYF. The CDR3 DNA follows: TGTGCCAGCAGTCCCGGGACAGCAAATTGGGAGACCCAGTACTTC.

CDR3 in DNA: TGTGCCAGCAGTGAGTCCAGGGTCACTGAGCAGTTCTTC. Encoded protein: CASSESRVTEQFF. This chain connects TRBV6-4 to TRBJ2-1; weak D call: TRBD1 (5 bases). V was cut by 3 bases and J by 9 bases, with 12 bases left in between. Germline values: CDR1 MRHNA, CDR2 SNTAGT. The CDR3 totals 13 residues.

The CDR3, as DNA: TGTGCCAGCAGCTTACGGCGCACAGATACGCAGTATTTT. Translation: CASSLRRTDTQYF. The V and J genes are TRBV7-7 and TRBJ2-3; D is undetermined. The V and J ends lost 2 bases and 1 base respectively, with 4 bases between them. Germline values: CDR1 SSHAT, CDR2 FNYEAQ (reference sequence). CDR3 length: 13 amino acids.

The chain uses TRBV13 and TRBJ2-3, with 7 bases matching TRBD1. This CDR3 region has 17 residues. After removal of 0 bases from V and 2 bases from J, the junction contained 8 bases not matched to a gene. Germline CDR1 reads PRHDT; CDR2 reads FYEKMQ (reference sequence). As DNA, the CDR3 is TGTGCCAGCAGCTTAGGGAGCCCAGGGGGATACACAGATACGCAGTATTTT. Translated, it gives CASSLGSPGGYTDTQYF.

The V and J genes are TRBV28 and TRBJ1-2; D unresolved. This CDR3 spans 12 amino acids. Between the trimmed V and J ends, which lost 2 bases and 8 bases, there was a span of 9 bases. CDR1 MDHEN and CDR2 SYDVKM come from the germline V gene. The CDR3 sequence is CASSLGPRGYTF. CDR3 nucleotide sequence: TGTGCCAGCAGTTTAGGGCCAAGGGGCTACACCTTC.

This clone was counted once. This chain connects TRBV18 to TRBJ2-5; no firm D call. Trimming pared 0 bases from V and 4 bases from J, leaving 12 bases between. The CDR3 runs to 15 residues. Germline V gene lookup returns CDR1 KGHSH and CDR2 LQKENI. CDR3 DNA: TGTGCCAGCTCACCACCGGGCCGGATTGGAGAGACCCAGTACTTC. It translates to CASSPPGRIGETQYF.